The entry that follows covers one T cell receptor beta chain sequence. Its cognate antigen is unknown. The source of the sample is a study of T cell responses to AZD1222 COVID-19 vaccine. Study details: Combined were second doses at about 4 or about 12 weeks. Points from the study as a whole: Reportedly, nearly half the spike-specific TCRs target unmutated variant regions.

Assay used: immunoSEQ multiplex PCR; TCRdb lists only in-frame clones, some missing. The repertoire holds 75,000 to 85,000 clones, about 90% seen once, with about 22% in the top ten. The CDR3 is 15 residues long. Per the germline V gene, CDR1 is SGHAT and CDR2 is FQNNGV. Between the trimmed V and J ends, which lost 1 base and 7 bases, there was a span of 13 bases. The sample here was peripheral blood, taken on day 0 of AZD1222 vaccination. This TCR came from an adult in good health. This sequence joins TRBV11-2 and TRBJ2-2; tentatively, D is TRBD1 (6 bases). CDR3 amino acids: CASSLGAGADGELFF. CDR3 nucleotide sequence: TGTGCCAGCAGCTTAGGCGCAGGGGCGGACGGGGAGCTGTTTTTT.